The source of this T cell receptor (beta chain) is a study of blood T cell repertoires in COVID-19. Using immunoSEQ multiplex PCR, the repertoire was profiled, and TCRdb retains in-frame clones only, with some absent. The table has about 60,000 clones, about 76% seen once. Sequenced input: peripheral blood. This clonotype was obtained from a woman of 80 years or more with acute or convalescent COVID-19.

The CDR3: CASSSIRGGAGYGYTF. In nucleotides, the CDR3 is TGTGCCAGCAGTTCTATCCGGGGAGGCGCCGGCTATGGCTACACCTTC. V usage is TRBV28 and J usage is TRBJ1-2; D not certain. V was cut by 4 bases and J by 4 bases, with 19 bases left in between. Germline CDR1 reads MDHEN; CDR2 reads SYDVKM. The CDR3 has 16 residues.